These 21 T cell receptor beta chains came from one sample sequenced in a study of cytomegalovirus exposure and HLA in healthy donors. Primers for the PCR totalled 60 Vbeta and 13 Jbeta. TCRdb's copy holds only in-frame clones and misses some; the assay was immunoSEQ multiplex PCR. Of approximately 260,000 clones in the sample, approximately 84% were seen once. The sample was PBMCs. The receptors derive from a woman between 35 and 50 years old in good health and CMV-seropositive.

This CDR3 is CASSFSTNEKLFF. CDR3 DNA sequence: TGTGCCAGCAGCTTCTCAACTAATGAAAAACTGTTTTTT. This chain uses TRBV7-9 with TRBJ1-4; D uncertain. V was trimmed by 3 bases and J by 0 bases, leaving 2 bases between them. This CDR3 has 13 amino acids. Germline V CDR1 and CDR2: SEHNR, FQNEAQ (reference sequence).

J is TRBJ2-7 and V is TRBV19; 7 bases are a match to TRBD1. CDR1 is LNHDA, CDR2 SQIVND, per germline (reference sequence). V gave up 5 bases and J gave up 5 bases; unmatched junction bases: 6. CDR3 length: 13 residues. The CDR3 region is CASSAWTGDEQYF. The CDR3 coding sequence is TGTGCCAGTAGTGCTTGGACAGGAGACGAGCAGTACTTC.

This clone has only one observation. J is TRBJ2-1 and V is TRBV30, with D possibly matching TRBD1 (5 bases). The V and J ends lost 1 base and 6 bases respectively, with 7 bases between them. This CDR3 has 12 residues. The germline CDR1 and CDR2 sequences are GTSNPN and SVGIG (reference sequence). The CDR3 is CAWSGQINEQFF. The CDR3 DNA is TGTGCCTGGAGTGGACAGATCAATGAGCAGTTCTTC.

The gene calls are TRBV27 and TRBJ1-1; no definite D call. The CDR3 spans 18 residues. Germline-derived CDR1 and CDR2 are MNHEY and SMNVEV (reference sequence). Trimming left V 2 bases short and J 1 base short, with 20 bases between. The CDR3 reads CASSLRPALNSGNTEAFF. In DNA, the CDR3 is TGTGCCAGCAGTTTAAGGCCCGCCCTCAATTCGGGGAACACTGAAGCTTTCTTT.

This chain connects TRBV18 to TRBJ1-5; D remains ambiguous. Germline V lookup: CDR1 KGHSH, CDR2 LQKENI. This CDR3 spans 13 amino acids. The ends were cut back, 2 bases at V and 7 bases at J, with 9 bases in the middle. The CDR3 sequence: CASSPGVGQPQHF. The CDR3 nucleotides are TGTGCCAGCTCACCAGGAGTTGGCCAGCCCCAGCATTTT. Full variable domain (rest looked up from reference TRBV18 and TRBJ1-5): NAGVMQNPRHLVRRRGQEARLRCSPMKGHSHVYWYRQLPEEGLKFMVYLQKENIIDESGMPKERFSAEFPKEGPSILRIQQVVRGDSAAYFCASSPGVGQPQHFGDGTRLSIL.

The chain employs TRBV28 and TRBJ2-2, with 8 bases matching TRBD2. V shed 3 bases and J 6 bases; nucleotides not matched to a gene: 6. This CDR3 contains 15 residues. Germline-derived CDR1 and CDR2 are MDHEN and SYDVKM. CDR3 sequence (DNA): TGTGCCAGCAGTTTTCGGTTAGCGGGATCCGGGGAGCTGTTTTTT. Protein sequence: CASSFRLAGSGELFF.

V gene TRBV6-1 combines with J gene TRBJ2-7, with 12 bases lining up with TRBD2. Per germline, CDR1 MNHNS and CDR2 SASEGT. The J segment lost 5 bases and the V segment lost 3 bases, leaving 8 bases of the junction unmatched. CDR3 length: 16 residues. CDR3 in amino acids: CASSDQLLAGGHEQYF. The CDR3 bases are TGTGCCAGCAGTGACCAACTCCTAGCGGGAGGGCACGAGCAGTACTTC.

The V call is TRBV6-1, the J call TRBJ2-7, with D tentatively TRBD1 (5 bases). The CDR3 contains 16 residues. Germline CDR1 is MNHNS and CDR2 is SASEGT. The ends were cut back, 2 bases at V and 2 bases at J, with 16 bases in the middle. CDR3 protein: CASSEPAGSGTYEQYF. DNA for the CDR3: TGTGCCAGCAGTGAACCCGCAGGGTCAGGAACCTACGAGCAGTACTTC.

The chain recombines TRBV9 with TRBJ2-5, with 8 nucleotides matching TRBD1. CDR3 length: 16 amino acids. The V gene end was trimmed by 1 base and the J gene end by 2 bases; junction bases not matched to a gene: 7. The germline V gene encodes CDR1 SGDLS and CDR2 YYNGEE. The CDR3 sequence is CASSVNSYRGQETQYF. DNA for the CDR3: TGTGCCAGCAGCGTAAATAGTTACAGGGGGCAAGAGACCCAGTACTTC.

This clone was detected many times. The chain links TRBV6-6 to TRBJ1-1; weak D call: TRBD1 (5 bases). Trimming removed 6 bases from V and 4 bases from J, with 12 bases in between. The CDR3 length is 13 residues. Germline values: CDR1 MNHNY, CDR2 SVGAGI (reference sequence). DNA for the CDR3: TGTGCCAGCAGGGAGCAGGGAGGCACTGAAGCTTTCTTT. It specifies CASREQGGTEAFF.

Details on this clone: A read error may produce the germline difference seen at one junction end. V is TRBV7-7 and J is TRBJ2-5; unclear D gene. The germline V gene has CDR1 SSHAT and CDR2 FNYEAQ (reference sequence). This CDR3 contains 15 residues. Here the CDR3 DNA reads TGTGCTAGCAGCTTAGGGCTCACAATTCAAGAGACCCAGTACTTC. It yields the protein CASSLGLTIQETQYF. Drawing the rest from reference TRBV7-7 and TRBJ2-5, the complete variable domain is GAGVSQSPRYKVTKRGQDVTLRCDPISSHATLYWYQQALGQGPEFLTYFNYEAQPDKSGLPSDRFSAERPEGSISTLTIQRTEQRDSAMYRCASSLGLTIQETQYFGPGTRLLVL.

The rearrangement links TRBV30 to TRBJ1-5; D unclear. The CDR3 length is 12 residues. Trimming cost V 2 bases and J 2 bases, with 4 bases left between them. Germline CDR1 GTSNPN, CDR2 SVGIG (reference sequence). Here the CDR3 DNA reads TGTGCCTGGAGTCGAGGCAATCAGCCCCAGCATTTT. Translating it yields CAWSRGNQPQHF. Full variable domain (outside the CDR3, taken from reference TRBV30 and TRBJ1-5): SQTIHQWPATLVQPVGSPLSLECTVEGTSNPNLYWYRQAAGRGLQLLFYSVGIGQISSEVPQNLSASRPQDRQFILSSKKLLLSDSGFYLCAWSRGNQPQHFGDGTRLSIL.

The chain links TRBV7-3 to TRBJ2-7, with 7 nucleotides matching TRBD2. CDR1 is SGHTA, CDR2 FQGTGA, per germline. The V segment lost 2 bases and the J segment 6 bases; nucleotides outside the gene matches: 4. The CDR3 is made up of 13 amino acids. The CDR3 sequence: CASSLLGGSEQYF. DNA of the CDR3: TGTGCCAGCAGCTTATTGGGCGGGAGCGAGCAGTACTTC.

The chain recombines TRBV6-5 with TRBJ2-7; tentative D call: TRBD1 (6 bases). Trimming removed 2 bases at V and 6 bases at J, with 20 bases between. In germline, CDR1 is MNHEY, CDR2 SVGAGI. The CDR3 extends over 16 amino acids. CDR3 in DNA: TGTGCCAGCAGTTACGTGGCGACAGGATATTTCAGCGAGCAGTACTTC. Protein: CASSYVATGYFSEQYF.

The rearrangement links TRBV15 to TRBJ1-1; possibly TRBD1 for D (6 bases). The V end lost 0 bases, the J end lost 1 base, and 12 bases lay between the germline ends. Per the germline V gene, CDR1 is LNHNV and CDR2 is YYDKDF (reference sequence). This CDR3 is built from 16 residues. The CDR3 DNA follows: TGTGCCACCAGCAGAGATCGGTTAGGGGGGAACACTGAAGCTTTCTTT. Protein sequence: CATSRDRLGGNTEAFF.

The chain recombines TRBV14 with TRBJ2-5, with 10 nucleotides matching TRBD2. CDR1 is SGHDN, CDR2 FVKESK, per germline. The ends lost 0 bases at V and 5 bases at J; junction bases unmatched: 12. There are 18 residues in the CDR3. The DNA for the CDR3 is TGTGCCAGCAGCCAAGATCGGCTAGCGGGAGTCCCGCGGGAGACCCAGTACTTC. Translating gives CASSQDRLAGVPRETQYF.

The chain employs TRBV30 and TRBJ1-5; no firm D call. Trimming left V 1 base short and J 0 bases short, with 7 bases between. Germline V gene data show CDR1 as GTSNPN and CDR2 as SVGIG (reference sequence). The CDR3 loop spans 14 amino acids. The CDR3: CAWSAYSSNQPQHF. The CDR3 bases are TGTGCCTGGAGTGCATACAGTAGCAATCAGCCCCAGCATTTT.

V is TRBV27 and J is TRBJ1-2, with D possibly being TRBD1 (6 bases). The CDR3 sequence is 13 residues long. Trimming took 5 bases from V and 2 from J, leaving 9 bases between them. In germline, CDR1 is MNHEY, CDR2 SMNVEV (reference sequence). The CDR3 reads CASSRQENYGYTF. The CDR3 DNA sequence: TGTGCCAGCAGTCGACAGGAAAACTATGGCTACACCTTC.

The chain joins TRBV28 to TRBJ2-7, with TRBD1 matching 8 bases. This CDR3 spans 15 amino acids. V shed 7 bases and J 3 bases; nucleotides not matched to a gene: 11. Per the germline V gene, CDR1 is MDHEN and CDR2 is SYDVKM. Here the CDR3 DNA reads TGTGCCAGCACTTCACAGGGGGAGCGGTACTACGAGCAGTACTTC. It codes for CASTSQGERYYEQYF.

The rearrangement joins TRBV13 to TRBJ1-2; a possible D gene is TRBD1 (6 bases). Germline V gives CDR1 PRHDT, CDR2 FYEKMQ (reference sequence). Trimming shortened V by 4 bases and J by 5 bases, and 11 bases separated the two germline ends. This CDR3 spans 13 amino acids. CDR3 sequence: CASSSAGDYGYTF. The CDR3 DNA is TGTGCCAGCAGCTCCGCAGGGGATTATGGCTACACCTTC.

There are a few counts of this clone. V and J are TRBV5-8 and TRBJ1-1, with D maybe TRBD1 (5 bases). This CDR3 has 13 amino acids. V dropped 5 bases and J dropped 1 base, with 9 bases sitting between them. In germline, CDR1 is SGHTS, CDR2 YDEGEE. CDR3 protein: CASRTQGNTEAFF. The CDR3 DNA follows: TGTGCCAGCAGAACGCAGGGGAACACTGAAGCTTTCTTT. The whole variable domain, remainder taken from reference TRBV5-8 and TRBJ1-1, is EAGVTQSPTHLIKTRGQQATLRCSPISGHTSVYWYQQALGLGLQFLLWYDEGEERNRGNFPPRFSGRQFPNYSSELNVNALELEDSALYLCASRTQGNTEAFFGQGTRLTVV.